The 9 T cell receptor beta chains given below trace back to one sample, sequenced in a study of shared clonotypes between healthy human individuals. Only CD45RO-negative cells positively selected for CCR7 counted as naive CD8 cells, so terminally differentiated effector memory CD45RA+ cells were excluded. Sequencing used immunoSEQ multiplex PCR; TCRdb keeps in-frame clones, though not all of them. This sample carries over 2,000,000 clones, roughly 93% of them seen once, and the ten largest clones take approximately 1.6%. Sequenced material: naive CD8+ T cells from PBMCs. These TCRs come from a man in his late teens or twenties in good health. Some clones in this sample may be carry-over from other donors' samples.

This clone turned up a few times. V gene TRBV29-1 combines with J gene TRBJ1-1; 10 positions agree with TRBD1. The CDR3 spans 14 residues. Trimming cost V 5 bases and J 4 bases; bases outside gene matches: 7. Germline-derived CDR1 and CDR2 are SQVTM and ANQGSEA. The CDR3 region is CSVIDRGPGTEAFF. CDR3 sequence (DNA): TGCAGCGTTATAGACAGGGGGCCGGGCACTGAAGCTTTCTTT.

V gene TRBV7-9 combines with J gene TRBJ1-2, with D perhaps TRBD1 (5 bases). Germline CDR1 and CDR2: SEHNR and FQNEAQ (reference sequence). CDR3 length equals 15 residues. V was shortened by 5 bases and J by 6 bases, with 19 bases between the two germline ends. CDR3 nucleotides: TGTGCCAGCAGCATACCGGGACTCGGAGATGATGGCTACACCTTC. Translating gives CASSIPGLGDDGYTF.

The chain combines TRBV4-3 with TRBJ1-1, with 7 bases that match TRBD1. CDR3 length: 14 amino acids. CDR1 is LGHNA and CDR2 is YSLEER in the germline V gene. The V gene end was trimmed by 1 base and the J gene end by 6 bases; junction bases not matched to a gene: 5. CDR3 nucleotides: TGCGCCAGCAGCCAAGTCCCAGGGGGAGCTGAAGCTTTCTTT. Protein product: CASSQVPGGAEAFF.

CDR3 bases: TGTGCCAGCAGCCCCCCGCCAAGCGGGACATCAGATACGCAGTATTTT. This codes for CASSPPPSGTSDTQYF. This sequence joins TRBV7-3 and TRBJ2-3, with D possibly matching TRBD2 (7 bases). This CDR3 spans 16 amino acids. V lost 5 bases and J 4 bases, leaving 19 bases between the germline ends. The germline gives CDR1 SGHTA, CDR2 FQGTGA.

The rearrangement links TRBV11-2 to TRBJ2-1, with TRBD1 matching over 10 bases. This CDR3 contains 16 residues. The V segment lost 2 bases and the J segment 6 bases; nucleotides outside the gene matches: 7. The germline CDR1 and CDR2 sequences are SGHAT and FQNNGV. The CDR3 DNA reads TGTGCCAGCAGCTTACGGGGACAGGGGCTAGCCAATGAGCAGTTCTTC. It yields the protein CASSLRGQGLANEQFF.

The J gene is TRBJ2-7, the V gene TRBV19; D not certain. In germline, CDR1 is LNHDA, CDR2 SQIVND (reference sequence). The CDR3 totals 12 residues. The ends were cut back, 4 bases at V and 4 bases at J, with 8 bases in the middle. The DNA of the CDR3 is TGTGCCAGTAGTAGCCTCGGGTACGAGCAGTACTTC. Its protein product is CASSSLGYEQYF.

This sequence joins TRBV4-1 and TRBJ1-1; 7 positions agree with TRBD1. This CDR3 is built from 12 residues. The germline CDR1 and CDR2 sequences are MGHRA and YSYEKL. With V trimmed by 4 bases and J by 8 bases, 4 bases remained unmatched. DNA for the CDR3: TGCGCCAGCAGCCGGGACAGAAACGAAGCTTTCTTT. Amino acid sequence: CASSRDRNEAFF.

This clone was seen just once. V is TRBV10-3 and J is TRBJ1-2; 8 nucleotides agree with TRBD1. V shed 5 bases, J shed 8 bases, and the junction held 4 bases outside the gene matches. Germline V gene lookup returns CDR1 ENHRY and CDR2 SYGVKD. The CDR3 is made up of 12 amino acids. CDR3 region: CAISRTGQGYTF. As DNA, the CDR3 is TGTGCCATCAGTAGGACAGGGCAAGGCTACACCTTC.

The genes are TRBV11-1 and TRBJ2-1; 8 bases map to TRBD1. The CDR3 spans 18 residues. Trimming removed 1 base from V and 6 bases from J; junction bases left unmatched: 14. CDR1 is SGHAT and CDR2 is FQDESV in the germline V gene (reference sequence). The CDR3 region is CASSLDPNTDREFNEQFF. The DNA of the CDR3 is TGTGCCAGCAGCTTAGACCCCAATACGGACAGGGAGTTCAATGAGCAGTTCTTC.